These 25 T cell receptor beta chains share one sample of origin, sequenced in a study of tumor-infiltrating lymphocytes in primary liver carcinoma. Unsorted whole blood supplied the blood RNA, and germline DNA was isolated too. Researchers generated TCR beta cDNA from about 0.5 ug of total RNA, relying on a constant-region primer. Three nested multiplex PCR rounds of slightly modified ARM-PCR generated TCR beta libraries. TRBV1-TRBV30 forward primers and a C-beta reverse primer were used in the first two PCR rounds, which each ran for about 10 cycles. Each CDR3 protein is one row after TCRdb ran MiXCR on the multiplex PCR reads. This table holds about 310,000 distinct CDR3 sequences, 60% to 80% found once. Source material: peripheral blood. The receptors here all came from a man aged 40-49 years with primary liver carcinoma and hepatitis B virus infection.

The rearrangement links TRBV6-1 to TRBJ2-7; 9 bases fit TRBD1. Germline trimming cut 7 bases from V and 0 bases from J; bases unmatched to any gene: 10. Germline assignment: CDR1 MNHNS and CDR2 SASEGT. The CDR3 runs 16 residues. The chain's CDR3 is CASTPRSGQGSYEQYF. The CDR3 DNA sequence: TGTGCCAGCACCCCACGGTCGGGACAGGGCTCCTACGAGCAGTACTTC.

As regards this clonotype: A much larger clone sits a single nucleotide away, making a read error possible. The V call is TRBV6-2 or TRBV6-3, the J call TRBJ2-7; 8 positions match TRBD2. J was trimmed by 5 bases and V by 7 bases; bases with no gene match: 10. The CDR3 runs 14 residues. Germline CDR1 is MNHEY and CDR2 is SVGEGT. CDR3 sequence reads: CASNSGILDHEQYF. The CDR3, as DNA: TGTGCCAGCAATAGCGGGATACTCGACCACGAGCAGTACTTC.

Notes on this clonotype: This clone may be a read error of a much larger clone one base away. The chain combines TRBV6-2 or TRBV6-3 with TRBJ2-1; TRBD2 matches at 15 bases. The CDR3 has 18 amino acids. From germline, CDR1 is MNHEY and CDR2 SVGEGT. The CDR3 DNA reads as TGTGTCAGCAGTCCCCGGACTAGCGGGAGGGGAGTAATGGATGAGCAGTTCTTC. This codes for CVSSPRTSGRGVMDEQFF.

On this clonotype: A clone one base away is much larger, so this may be a read error. The chain is built from TRBV29-1 and TRBJ2-5; D is undetermined. The CDR3 extends over 14 amino acids. V lost 8 bases, J lost 5 bases, and 21 bases lay in between. CDR1 and CDR2 from the germline V gene are SQVTM and ANQGSEA. The CDR3 DNA follows: TGCAGCATTGTATTGGCAGGCCGGTGGGAGACCCAGTACTTC. It is translated as CSIVLAGRWETQYF.

This clonotype came up a few times. The V and J genes are TRBV6-5 and TRBJ1-1; D is possibly TRBD1 (5 bases). The CDR3 consists of 13 residues. Trimming stripped 2 bases from V and 6 bases from J, with 10 bases between. The germline CDR1 and CDR2 sequences are MNHEY and SVGAGI. The CDR3 region has the DNA TGTGCCAGCAGTTACGTCCCAGGGTCTGAAGCTTTCTTT. Residues: CASSYVPGSEAFF.

Worth noting for this clonotype: A much bigger clone sits one base away, suggesting this may be a read error. The chain has TRBV6-2 or TRBV6-3 and TRBJ1-5; no clear D. Germline CDR1 is MNHEY and CDR2 is SVGEGT. The length of the CDR3 is 12 residues. The CDR3: CDSSLDLQPQHF. The CDR3 region has the DNA TGTGACAGCAGTTTGGACCTCCAGCCCCAGCATTTT.

This clonotype appeared a few times. The V and J genes are TRBV5-1 and TRBJ2-5; D remains ambiguous. The CDR3 is 14 amino acids. V dropped 0 bases and J dropped 5 bases, with 11 bases sitting between them. Germline CDR1 is SGHRS and CDR2 is YFSETQ. The CDR3 spells CASSLDRARETQYF. DNA of the CDR3: TGCGCCAGCAGCTTGGATAGGGCGCGGGAGACCCAGTACTTC.

The J gene is TRBJ1-5, the V gene TRBV5-1; weak D call: TRBD1 (6 bases). The CDR3 has 15 residues. Germline V CDR1 and CDR2: SGHRS, YFSETQ. Trimming took 1 base from V and 6 from J, leaving 14 bases between them. CDR3 region: CASSLFAGEGQPQHF. The CDR3 nucleotides are TGCGCCAGCAGCTTGTTCGCAGGGGAGGGTCAGCCCCAGCATTTT.

This clonotype has only a few counts. The genes are TRBV24-1 and TRBJ2-2; 10 nucleotides align to TRBD1. The V gene's germline CDR1 is KGHDR and CDR2 SFDVKD. The CDR3 covers 15 residues. Trimming at V came to 4 bases and at J to 7 bases, leaving 5 bases not matched to a gene. The CDR3 loop reads CATSEGTGEGGELFF. CDR3 bases: TGTGCCACCAGTGAGGGGACAGGGGAAGGCGGGGAGCTGTTTTTT.

In the case of this clonotype: An end of the junction differs from the germline gene, which may be a read error. The V gene is TRBV18, the J gene TRBJ2-7, with D possibly being TRBD2 (6 bases). This CDR3 contains 13 residues. CDR1 is KGHSH and CDR2 is LQKENI in the germline V gene. The CDR3 region is CVSSPAEGHEQYF. In DNA form, the CDR3 reads TGTGTCAGCTCACCGGCGGAGGGACACGAGCAGTACTTC.

Notes on this clonotype: The junction does not match germline at one end; this may be a read error. This chain links TRBV11-2 with TRBJ2-3; TRBD2 aligns across 10 bases. CDR1 is SGHAT and CDR2 is FQNNGV in the germline V gene. CDR3 length equals 15 residues. CDR3 in DNA: TGTGCCAACAGCTTCCGACTAGCGGGCCTGGGTTTCCAGTATTTT. Amino acid sequence: CANSFRLAGLGFQYF.

V usage is TRBV5-6 and J usage is TRBJ2-1, with 7 bases that match TRBD2. The germline V gene encodes CDR1 SGHDT and CDR2 YYEEEE. This CDR3 region has 16 residues. V lost 3 bases, J lost 5 bases, and 11 bases stayed unmatched. CDR3 amino acids: CASSYTSGAGHNEQFF. CDR3 DNA: TGTGCCAGCAGCTATACATCGGGAGCGGGGCACAATGAGCAGTTCTTC.

V usage is TRBV19 and J usage is TRBJ2-7; 7 nucleotides match TRBD1. CDR1 is LNHDA and CDR2 is SQIVND in the germline V gene (reference sequence). Germline trimming cut 5 bases from V and 4 bases from J; bases unmatched to any gene: 11. CDR3 size: 15 residues. The CDR3 is CASSGTTGFFYEQYF. The CDR3 DNA follows: TGTGCCAGTAGTGGAACGACAGGGTTTTTTTACGAGCAGTACTTC.

At least ten counts were recorded for this clonotype. This chain uses TRBV11-2 with TRBJ1-1, with D perhaps matching TRBD1 (6 bases). Between the trimmed V and J ends, which lost 0 bases and 8 bases, there was a span of 7 bases. Germline V gene data show CDR1 as SGHAT and CDR2 as FQNNGV. The CDR3 length is 12 residues. CDR3 loop: CASSLDQGEAFF. The CDR3 DNA sequence: TGTGCCAGCAGCTTAGATCAGGGGGAAGCTTTCTTT.

In this sample, this clonotype turned up many times. This chain connects TRBV10-3 to TRBJ2-5, with D unresolved. The germline V gene has CDR1 ENHRY and CDR2 SYGVKD. V was trimmed by 9 bases and J by 5 bases, leaving 16 bases between them. The CDR3 runs 13 residues. CDR3 DNA: TGTGCCATTTCAGTCAGTGTGGGGGAGACCCAGTACTTC. Amino acid sequence: CAISVSVGETQYF.

The chain combines TRBV4-1 with TRBJ2-1; unclear D gene. The CDR3 totals 16 residues. V lost 6 bases and J 0 bases, leaving 15 bases between the germline ends. Per the germline V gene, CDR1 is MGHRA and CDR2 is YSYEKL. The DNA for the CDR3 is TGCGCCAGCAGTCAAAATCCGTCTAGCTCCTACAATGAGCAGTTCTTC. This gives the protein CASSQNPSSSYNEQFF.

Comment on this clonotype: As the CDR3 is not closed by the conserved phenylalanine or tryptophan, this likely results from a read error. V gene TRBV11-1 combines with J gene TRBJ2-1; 7 bases are shared with TRBD1. J lost 8 bases, V lost 5 bases, and 12 bases had no gene match. The length of the CDR3 is 15 residues. From germline, CDR1 is SGHAT and CDR2 FQDESV (reference sequence). CDR3 amino acids: CASSPRGPPCHEQFS. CDR3 sequence (DNA): TGTGCCAGCAGCCCGAGGGGGCCTCCCTGTCATGAGCAGTTCTCC.

This chain uses TRBV2 with TRBJ2-1; possibly TRBD2 for D (6 bases). Trimming removed 1 base at V and 0 bases at J, with 10 bases between. The CDR3 contains 16 residues. Per the germline V gene, CDR1 is SNHLY and CDR2 is FYNNEI. The CDR3 reads CASSEVGGTSYNEQFF. CDR3 nucleotides: TGTGCCAGCAGTGAAGTTGGAGGGACCTCCTACAATGAGCAGTTCTTC.

This clonotype was recorded at least ten times. The rearrangement uses TRBV6-1 and TRBJ1-1, with D uncertain. The CDR3 runs 13 residues. V lost 3 bases, J lost 3 bases, and 8 bases lay in between. Looked up from germline, CDR1 is MNHNS and CDR2 is SASEGT. CDR3 loop: CASSDHRDTEAFF. The CDR3 nucleotides are TGTGCCAGCAGTGACCACAGAGACACTGAAGCTTTCTTT.

Only one count was recorded for this clonotype. A much larger clone sits a single nucleotide away, making a read error possible. The V call is TRBV5-5, the J call TRBJ1-2; D call uncertain. Germline CDR1 and CDR2: SGHKS and YYEKEE (reference sequence). The CDR3 is 14 amino acids. Trimming shortened V by 5 bases and J by 2 bases, and 13 bases separated the two germline ends. The CDR3 nucleotides are TGTGCCAGCAGACGGTCTCAGGAAAACTATGGCTACACCTTC. Translated, it gives CASRRSQENYGYTF.

The chain has TRBV6-6 and TRBJ2-1; possibly TRBD1 for D (6 bases). Germline V lookup: CDR1 MNHNY, CDR2 SVGAGI (reference sequence). The CDR3 totals 13 residues. CDR3 DNA sequence: TGTGCAAGTCAGGGGACGTCCTACAATGAGCAGTTCTTC. Translating gives CASQGTSYNEQFF.

The chain is built from TRBV27 and TRBJ2-2; the D gene is possibly TRBD1 (5 bases). Between the trimmed V and J ends, which lost 3 bases and 6 bases, there was a span of 17 bases. The CDR3 extends over 16 amino acids. Germline loops: CDR1 MNHEY, CDR2 SMNVEV (reference sequence). The CDR3 bases are TGTGCCAGCAGTTTTTGGGCAGGGAAGGAGTCCGGGGAGCTGTTTTTT. It yields the protein CASSFWAGKESGELFF.

Turning to this clonotype: Since the CDR3 does not end with the conserved phenylalanine or tryptophan, this likely comes from a read error. V and J are TRBV24-1 and TRBJ2-1, with D uncertain. V lost 2 bases and J 0 bases, leaving 13 bases between the germline ends. The CDR3 extends over 17 amino acids. Germline V gene data show CDR1 as KGHDR and CDR2 as SFDVKD. CDR3 sequence (DNA): TGTGCCACCAGTGATTCTCCGGGCCGCAGCTCCTACAATGAGCAGTTCCTC. Amino acids: CATSDSPGRSSYNEQFL.

As to this clonotype: The junction shows a germline mismatch at one end, possibly a read error. The rearrangement uses TRBV12-3 or TRBV12-4 and TRBJ2-5, with 7 bases fitting TRBD2. The CDR3 is made up of 18 amino acids. The CDR3 DNA sequence: TGTGCTAGCAGTTTAATAGGGTCAACGGCGGGAGAGGGAGATACCCAGTACTTC. Translated: CASSLIGSTAGEGDTQYF.

This clonotype appeared a few times. The chain has TRBV28 and TRBJ2-1; no definite D call. Trimming took 2 bases from V and 8 from J, leaving 7 bases between them. The CDR3 has 12 residues. CDR1 and CDR2 (germline): MDHEN, SYDVKM. The CDR3 sequence: CASSLIVDEQFF. CDR3 DNA: TGTGCCAGCAGTTTAATAGTCGATGAGCAGTTCTTC.